This T cell receptor (beta chain) was documented in a study of regulatory T cells in long-lasting Graves disease. V was clipped by 5 bases and J by 4 bases, with 18 bases between them. The CDR3 is 15 residues long. Germline V gives CDR1 SGHTS, CDR2 YDEGEE. Broader study findings: Shared public clonotypes totalled about 2,700 in persistent patients, compared with about 930 in new patients.

Time point given: persistent/refractory GD, antithyroid drugs over 5 years with positive TRAb. PBMC-extracted RNA yielded the TCR library. Graves' disease diagnosis used American Thyroid Association guidelines. An endocrinology department in Xi'an, China, recruited the patients. Arm-PCR of CDR3 regions and iRepertoire HTBI primers were the basis on which TCR beta libraries were built. TCRdb redid the calling of the multiplex PCR reads with MiXCR, one entry per CDR3 protein. The repertoire has about 460,000 distinct CDR3 sequences, around a fifth of them found once; the top ten carry around 13%. Note on this clonotype: The antigen remains undetermined.

The source is a female donor with Graves disease. This chain connects TRBV5-8 to TRBJ2-5; D tentatively reads TRBD1 or TRBD2 (7 bases each). The input for sequencing was peripheral blood mononuclear cells (PBMCs), taken when the disease was refractory, from a patient treated with antithyroid drugs. CDR3: CASSPQGGARETQYF. The CDR3 bases are TGTGCCAGCAGTCCGCAGGGGGGGGCCAGAGAGACCCAGTACTTC.